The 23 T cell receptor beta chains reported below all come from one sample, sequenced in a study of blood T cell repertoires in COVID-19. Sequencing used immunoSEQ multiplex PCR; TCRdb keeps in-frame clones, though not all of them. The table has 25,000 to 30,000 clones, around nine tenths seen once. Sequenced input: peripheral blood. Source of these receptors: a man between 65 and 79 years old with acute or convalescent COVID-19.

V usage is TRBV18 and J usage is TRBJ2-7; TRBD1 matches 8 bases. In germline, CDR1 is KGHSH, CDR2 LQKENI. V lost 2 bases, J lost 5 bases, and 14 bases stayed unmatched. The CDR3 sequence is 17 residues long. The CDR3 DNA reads TGTGCCAGCTCACCAGGTCTAGAGGACAGGGATTCTAACGAGCAGTACTTC. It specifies CASSPGLEDRDSNEQYF.

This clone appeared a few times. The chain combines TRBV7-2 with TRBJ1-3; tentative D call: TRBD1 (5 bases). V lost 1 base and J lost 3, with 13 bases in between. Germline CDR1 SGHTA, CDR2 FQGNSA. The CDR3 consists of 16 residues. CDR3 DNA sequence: TGTGCCAGCAGCTTAGTCGGGCCAGGGTATGGAAACACCATATATTTT. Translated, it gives CASSLVGPGYGNTIYF.

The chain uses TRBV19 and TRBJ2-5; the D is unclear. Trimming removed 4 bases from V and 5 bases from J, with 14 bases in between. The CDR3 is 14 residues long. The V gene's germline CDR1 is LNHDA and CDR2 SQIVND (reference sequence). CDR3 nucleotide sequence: TGTGCCAGTAGTACCGACTCTGGCGTGGAGACCCAGTACTTC. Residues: CASSTDSGVETQYF. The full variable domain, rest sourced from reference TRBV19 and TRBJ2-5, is DGGITQSPKYLFRKEGQNVTLSCEQNLNHDAMYWYRQDPGQGLRLIYYSQIVNDFQKGDIAEGYSVSREKKESFPLTVTSAQKNPTAFYLCASSTDSGVETQYFGPGTRLLVL.

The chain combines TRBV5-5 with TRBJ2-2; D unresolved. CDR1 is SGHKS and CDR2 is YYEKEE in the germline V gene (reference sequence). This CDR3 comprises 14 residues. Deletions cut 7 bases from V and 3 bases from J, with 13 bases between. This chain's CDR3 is CASSTADYTGELFF. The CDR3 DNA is TGTGCCAGCTCTACGGCAGACTACACCGGGGAGCTGTTTTTT.

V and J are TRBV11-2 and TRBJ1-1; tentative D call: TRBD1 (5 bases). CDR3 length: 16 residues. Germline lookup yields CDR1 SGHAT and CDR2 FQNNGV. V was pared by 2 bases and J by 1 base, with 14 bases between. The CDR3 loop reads CASSLKFGHKNTEAFF. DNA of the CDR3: TGTGCCAGCAGCTTAAAATTTGGACATAAGAACACTGAAGCTTTCTTT.

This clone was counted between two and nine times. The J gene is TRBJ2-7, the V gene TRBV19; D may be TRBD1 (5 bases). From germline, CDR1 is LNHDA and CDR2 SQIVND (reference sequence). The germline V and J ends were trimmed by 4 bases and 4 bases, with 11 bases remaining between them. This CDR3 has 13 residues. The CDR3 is CASSTTQDYEQYF. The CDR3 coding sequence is TGTGCCAGTAGTACGACACAGGATTACGAGCAGTACTTC.

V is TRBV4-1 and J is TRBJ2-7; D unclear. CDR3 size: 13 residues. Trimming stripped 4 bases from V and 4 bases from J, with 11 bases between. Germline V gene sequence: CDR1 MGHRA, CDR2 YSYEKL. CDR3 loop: CASSRQAEYEQYF. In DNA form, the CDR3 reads TGCGCCAGCAGCCGGCAGGCTGAATACGAGCAGTACTTC.

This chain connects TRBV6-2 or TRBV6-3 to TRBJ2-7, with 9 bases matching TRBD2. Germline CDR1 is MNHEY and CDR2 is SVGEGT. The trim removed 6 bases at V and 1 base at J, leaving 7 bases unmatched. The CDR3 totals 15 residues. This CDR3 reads CASSGTSKPSYEQYF. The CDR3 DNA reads TGTGCCAGCAGCGGGACTAGCAAGCCATCCTACGAGCAGTACTTC.

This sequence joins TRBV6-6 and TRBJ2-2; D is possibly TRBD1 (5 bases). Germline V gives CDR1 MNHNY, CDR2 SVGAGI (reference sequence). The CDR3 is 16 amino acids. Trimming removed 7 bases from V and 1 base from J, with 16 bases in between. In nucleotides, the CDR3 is TGTGCCAGCACTCACCCAGGGCTAGGGAACACCGGGGAGCTGTTTTTT. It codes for CASTHPGLGNTGELFF.

CDR3 sequence reads: CASSLFPGRGTGETQYF. DNA of the CDR3: TGTGCCAGCAGCTTATTCCCCGGGAGAGGTACGGGAGAGACCCAGTACTTC. The V gene is TRBV7-8, the J gene TRBJ2-5; D perhaps matches TRBD2 (6 bases). The V end lost 2 bases, the J end lost 4 bases, and 20 bases lay between the germline ends. The length of the CDR3 is 17 residues. Germline V lookup: CDR1 SGHVS, CDR2 FQNEAQ.

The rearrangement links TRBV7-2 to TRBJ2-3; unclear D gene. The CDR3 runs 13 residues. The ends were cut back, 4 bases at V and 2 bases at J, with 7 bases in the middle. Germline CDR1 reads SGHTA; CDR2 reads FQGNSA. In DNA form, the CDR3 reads TGTGCCAGCAGCTCACAGATCACAGATACGCAGTATTTT. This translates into CASSSQITDTQYF.

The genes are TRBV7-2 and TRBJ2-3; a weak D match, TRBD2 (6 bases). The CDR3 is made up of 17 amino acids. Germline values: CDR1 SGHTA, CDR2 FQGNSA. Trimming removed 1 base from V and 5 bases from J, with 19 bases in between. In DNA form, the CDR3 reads TGTGCCAGCAGCTTAGGTGTGGCGCTAGCGTATGTAGATACGCAGTATTTT. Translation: CASSLGVALAYVDTQYF.

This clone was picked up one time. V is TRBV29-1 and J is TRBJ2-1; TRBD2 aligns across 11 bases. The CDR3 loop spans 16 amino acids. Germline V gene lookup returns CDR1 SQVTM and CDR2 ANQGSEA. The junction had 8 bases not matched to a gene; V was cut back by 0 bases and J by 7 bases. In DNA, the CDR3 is TGCAGCGTTGAAGATCTTGAACTAGCGGGAGTTAATGAGCAGTTCTTC. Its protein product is CSVEDLELAGVNEQFF.

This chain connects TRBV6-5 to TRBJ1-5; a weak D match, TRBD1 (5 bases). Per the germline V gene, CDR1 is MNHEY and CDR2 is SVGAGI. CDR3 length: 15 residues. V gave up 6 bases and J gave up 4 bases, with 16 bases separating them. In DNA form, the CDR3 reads TGTGCCAGCAGCGACGGGTCGGGGGGGAATCAGCCCCAGCATTTT. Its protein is CASSDGSGGNQPQHF.

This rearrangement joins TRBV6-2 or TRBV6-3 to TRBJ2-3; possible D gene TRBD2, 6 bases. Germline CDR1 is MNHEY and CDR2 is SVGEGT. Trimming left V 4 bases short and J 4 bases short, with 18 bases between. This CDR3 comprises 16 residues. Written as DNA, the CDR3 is TGTGCCAGCAGTTCCCTGACTAGGTCGAGTGCAGATACGCAGTATTTT. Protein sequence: CASSSLTRSSADTQYF.

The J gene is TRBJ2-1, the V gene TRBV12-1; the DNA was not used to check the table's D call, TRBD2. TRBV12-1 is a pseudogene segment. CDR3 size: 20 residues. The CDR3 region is CASSFSPWVAEYSSYNEQFF. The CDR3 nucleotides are TGTGCCAGCAGCTTTAGTCCGTGGGTAGCGGAATATAGCTCCTACAATGAGCAGTTCTTC.

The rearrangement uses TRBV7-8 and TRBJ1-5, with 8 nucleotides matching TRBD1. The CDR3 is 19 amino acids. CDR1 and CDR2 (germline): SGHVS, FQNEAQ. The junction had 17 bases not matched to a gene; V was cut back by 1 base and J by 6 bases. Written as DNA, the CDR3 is TGTGCCAGCAGCTTAGAGCTTCAATGGACAGGGACGGGGAGTCAGCCCCAGCATTTT. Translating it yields CASSLELQWTGTGSQPQHF.

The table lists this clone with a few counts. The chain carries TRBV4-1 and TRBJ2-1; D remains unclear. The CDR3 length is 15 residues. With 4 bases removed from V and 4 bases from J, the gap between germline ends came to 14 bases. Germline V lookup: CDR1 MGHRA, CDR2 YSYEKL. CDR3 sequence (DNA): TGCGCCAGCAGCCCCAAGTCTAGGAGTTACAATGAGCAGTTCTTC. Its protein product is CASSPKSRSYNEQFF.

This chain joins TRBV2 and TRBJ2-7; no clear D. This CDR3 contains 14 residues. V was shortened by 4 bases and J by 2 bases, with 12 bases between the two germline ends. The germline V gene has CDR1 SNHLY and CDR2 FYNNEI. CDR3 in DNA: TGTGCCAGCAGTGTATCGCAGTATGCCTACGAGCAGTACTTC. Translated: CASSVSQYAYEQYF.

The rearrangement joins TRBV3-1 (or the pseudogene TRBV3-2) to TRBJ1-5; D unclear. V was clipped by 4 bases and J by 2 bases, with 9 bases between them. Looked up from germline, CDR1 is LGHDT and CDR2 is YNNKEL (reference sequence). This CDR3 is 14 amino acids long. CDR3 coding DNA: TGTGCCAGCAGCCCGTTTGAGGGCAATCAGCCCCAGCATTTT. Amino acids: CASSPFEGNQPQHF.

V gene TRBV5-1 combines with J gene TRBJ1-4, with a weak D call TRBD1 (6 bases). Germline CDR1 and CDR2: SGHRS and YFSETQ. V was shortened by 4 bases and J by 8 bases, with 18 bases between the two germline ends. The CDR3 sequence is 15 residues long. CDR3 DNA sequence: TGCGCCAGCAGCGTCCTGCCGGGACAAGAGGAAAAACTGTTTTTT. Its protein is CASSVLPGQEEKLFF. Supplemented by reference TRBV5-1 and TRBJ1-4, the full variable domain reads KAGVTQTPRYLIKTRGQQVTLSCSPISGHRSVSWYQQTPGQGLQFLFEYFSETQRNKGNFPGRFSGRQFSNSRSEMNVSTLELGDSALYLCASSVLPGQEEKLFFGSGTQLSVL.

Written as DNA, the CDR3 is TGTGCCAGCAGCCAGGGACTAGCGGGAGTACGTAGAGAGACCCAGTACTTC. Translating gives CASSQGLAGVRRETQYF. The chain couples TRBV3-1 (or the pseudogene TRBV3-2) to TRBJ2-5, with 14 bases fitting TRBD2. This CDR3 spans 17 amino acids. Germline CDR1 is LGHDT and CDR2 is YNNKEL (reference sequence). Trimming removed 3 bases from V and 4 bases from J; junction bases left unmatched: 7.

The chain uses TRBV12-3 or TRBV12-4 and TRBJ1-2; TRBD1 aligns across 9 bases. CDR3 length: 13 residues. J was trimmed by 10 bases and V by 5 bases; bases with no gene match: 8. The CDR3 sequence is CASSVGQGVDYTF. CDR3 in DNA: TGTGCCAGCAGTGTGGGACAGGGAGTTGACTACACCTTC.